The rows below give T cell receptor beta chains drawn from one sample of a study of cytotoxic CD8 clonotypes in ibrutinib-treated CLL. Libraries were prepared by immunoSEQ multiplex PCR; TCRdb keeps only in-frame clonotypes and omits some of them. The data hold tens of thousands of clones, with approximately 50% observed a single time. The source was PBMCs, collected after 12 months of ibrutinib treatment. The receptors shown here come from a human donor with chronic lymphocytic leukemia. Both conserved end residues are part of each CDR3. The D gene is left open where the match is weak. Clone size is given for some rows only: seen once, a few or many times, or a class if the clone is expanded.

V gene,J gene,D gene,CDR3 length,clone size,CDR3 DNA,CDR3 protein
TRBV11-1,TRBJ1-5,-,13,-,TGTGCCAGCAGCTTGGGGGGAGGCCAGCCCCAGCATTTT,CASSLGGGQPQHF
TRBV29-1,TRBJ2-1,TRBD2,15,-,TGCAGCGTCGCCTGGACTAGTGGGAGGGTCAATGAGCAGTTCTTC,CSVAWTSGRVNEQFF
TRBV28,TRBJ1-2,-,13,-,TGTGCCAGCAGTCTCCCCGACGGATATGGCTACACCTTC,CASSLPDGYGYTF
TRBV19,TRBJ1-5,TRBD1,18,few,TGTGCCAGTAGTATAAGGGGGACAGGGTTGGATATAAGTCAGCCCCAGCATTTT,CASSIRGTGLDISQPQHF
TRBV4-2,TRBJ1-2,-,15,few,TGTGCCAGCAGCCAAGTGGGCCCCGGTATCGATGGCTACACCTTC,CASSQVGPGIDGYTF
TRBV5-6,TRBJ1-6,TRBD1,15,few,TGTGCCAGCAGCACCGAGGGGGCTTTGAATTCACCCCTCCACTTT,CASSTEGALNSPLHF
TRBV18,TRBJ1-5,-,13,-,TGTGCCAGCTCACCCACCCCCAATCAGCCCCAGCATTTT,CASSPTPNQPQHF
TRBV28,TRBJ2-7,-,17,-,TGTGCCAGCAGTCTCGTGATTTTTTCAGTGGGGTCCTACGAGCAGTACTTC,CASSLVIFSVGSYEQYF
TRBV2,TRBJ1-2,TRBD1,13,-,TGTGCCAGCAGGGGGACAGGGGGCCGTGGCTACACCTTC,CASRGTGGRGYTF
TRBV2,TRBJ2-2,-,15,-,TGTGCCAGCAGTGTCGGGCAGGGTAACGCCGGGGAGCTGTTTTTT,CASSVGQGNAGELFF
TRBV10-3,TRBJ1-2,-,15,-,TGTGCCATCAGTGAGTCAGGCAGGGATAACTATGGCTACACCTTC,CAISESGRDNYGYTF
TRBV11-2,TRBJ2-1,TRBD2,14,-,TGTGCCAGCAGCGCTAGCGGGAAAATAAACGAGCAGTTCTTC,CASSASGKINEQFF
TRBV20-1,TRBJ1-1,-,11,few,TGCAGTGCTAGGGGGGGGACTGAAGCTTTCTTT,CSARGGTEAFF
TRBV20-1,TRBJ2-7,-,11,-,TGCAGTGCTAGAGATGGCAGAGAGCAGTACTTC,CSARDGREQYF
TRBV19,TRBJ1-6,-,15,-,TGTGCCAGTAGTTCCGAGGGGGGAAAAAATTCACCCCTCCACTTT,CASSSEGGKNSPLHF
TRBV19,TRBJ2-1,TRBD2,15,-,TGTGCCAGTAGTCCTCTCCTAGCGGGAGACAATGAGCAGTTCTTC,CASSPLLAGDNEQFF
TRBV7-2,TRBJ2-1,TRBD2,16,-,TGTGCCAGCAGACACACCGCGGGAGGGCTCTACAATGAGCAGTTCTTC,CASRHTAGGLYNEQFF
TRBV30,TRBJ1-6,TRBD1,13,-,TGTGCCTGGGCCGGGACAGACAATTCACCCCTCCACTTT,CAWAGTDNSPLHF
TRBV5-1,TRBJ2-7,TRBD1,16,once,TGCGCCAGCAGCTTTACGTCCCGGGACAGGGGGCACGAGCAGTACTTC,CASSFTSRDRGHEQYF
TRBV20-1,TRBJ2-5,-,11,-,TGCAGTGCTAGCAATTGGGAGACCCAGTACTTC,CSASNWETQYF
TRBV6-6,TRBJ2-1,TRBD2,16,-,TGTGCCAGCAGTTACAGACTAGCGGGAGGGCCCAATGAGCAGTTCTTC,CASSYRLAGGPNEQFF
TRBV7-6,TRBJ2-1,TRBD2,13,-,TGTGCCAGCAGCCCCCCCGGACTAGCGGTTCAGGTCTTC,CASSPPGLAVQVF
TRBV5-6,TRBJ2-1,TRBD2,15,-,TGTGCCAGCAGCTTAAGGCAGCGGGATAGGAATGAGCAGTTCTTC,CASSLRQRDRNEQFF
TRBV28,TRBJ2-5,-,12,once,TGTGCCAGCAGCCCCGGGCGAGAGACCCAGTACTTC,CASSPGRETQYF
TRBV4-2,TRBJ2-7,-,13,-,TGTGCCAGCAGCCAAGATCTAGGTCCCGAGCAGTACTTC,CASSQDLGPEQYF
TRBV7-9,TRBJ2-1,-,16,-,TGTGCCAGCAGCTTAGCGCTTGGTGGGAGGTACAATGAGCAGTTCTTC,CASSLALGGRYNEQFF